The clone carrying this T cell receptor beta chain showed up just once. Its antigen is as yet unknown. The table came from immunoSEQ multiplex PCR; TCRdb's copy has only in-frame clones and leaves some out. The sample includes some 130,000 clones, approximately 90% of them seen just once. The data were taken from a study of T cell responses to AZD1222 COVID-19 vaccine. Study-level results: The study sampled repertoires only after the peak T cell response. Donors were chiefly white British, with a greater number of females, and clonal diversity was perhaps underestimated. Of the AZD1222 recipients, only five to seven were seropositive at baseline.

The ends were cut back, 0 bases at V and 4 bases at J, with 15 bases in the middle. Per germline, CDR1 SGHDT and CDR2 YYEEEE. The CDR3 runs to 16 residues. The TCR originated in an adult in good health. The chain combines TRBV5-6 with TRBJ2-3; D gene uncertain. The sequencing here drew on peripheral blood, taken on day 0 of AZD1222 vaccination. The CDR3 DNA sequence: TGTGCCAGCAGCTTGGTTCCCGGGTCGCGCTCAGATACGCAGTATTTT. Translation gives CASSLVPGSRSDTQYF. Looking up the rest from reference TRBV5-6 and TRBJ2-3 gives the full variable domain: DAGVTQSPTHLIKTRGQQVTLRCSPKSGHDTVSWYQQALGQGPQFIFQYYEEEERQRGNFPDRFSGHQFPNYSSELNVNALLLGDSALYLCASSLVPGSRSDTQYFGPGTRLTVL.